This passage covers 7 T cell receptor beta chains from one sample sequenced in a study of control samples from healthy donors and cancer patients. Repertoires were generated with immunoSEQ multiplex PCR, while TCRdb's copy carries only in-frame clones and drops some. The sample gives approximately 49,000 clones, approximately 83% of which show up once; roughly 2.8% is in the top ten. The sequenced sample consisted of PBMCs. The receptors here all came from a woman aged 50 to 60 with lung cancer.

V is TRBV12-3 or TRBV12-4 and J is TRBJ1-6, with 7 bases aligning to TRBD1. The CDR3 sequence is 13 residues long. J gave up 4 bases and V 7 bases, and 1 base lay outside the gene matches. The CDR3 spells CASTGQYNSPLHF. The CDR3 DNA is TGTGCCAGCACGGGACAGTATAATTCACCCCTCCACTTT.

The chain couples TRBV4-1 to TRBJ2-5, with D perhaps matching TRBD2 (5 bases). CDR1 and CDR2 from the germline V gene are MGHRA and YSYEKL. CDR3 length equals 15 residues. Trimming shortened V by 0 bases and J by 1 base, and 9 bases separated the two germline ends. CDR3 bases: TGCGCCAGCAGCCAAGAAGGACTGCTCCAAGAGACCCAGTACTTC. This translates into CASSQEGLLQETQYF.

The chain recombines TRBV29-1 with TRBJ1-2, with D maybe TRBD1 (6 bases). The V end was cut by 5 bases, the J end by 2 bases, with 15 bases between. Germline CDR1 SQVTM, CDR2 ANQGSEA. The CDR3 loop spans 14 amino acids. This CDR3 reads CSVTPRTDNYGYTF. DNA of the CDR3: TGCAGCGTTACCCCCCGGACAGACAACTATGGCTACACCTTC.

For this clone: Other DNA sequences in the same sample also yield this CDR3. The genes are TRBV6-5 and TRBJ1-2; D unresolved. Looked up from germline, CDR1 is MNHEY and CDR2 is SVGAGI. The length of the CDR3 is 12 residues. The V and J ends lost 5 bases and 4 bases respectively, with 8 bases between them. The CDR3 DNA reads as TGTGCCAGCAGTAGAGGATCCTATGGCTACACCTTC. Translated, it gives CASSRGSYGYTF.

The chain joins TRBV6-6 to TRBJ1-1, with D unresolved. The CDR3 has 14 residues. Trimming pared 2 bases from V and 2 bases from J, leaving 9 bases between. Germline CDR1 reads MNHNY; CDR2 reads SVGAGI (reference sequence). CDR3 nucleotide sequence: TGTGCCAGCAGTTACATATGGGCAAACACTGAAGCTTTCTTT. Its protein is CASSYIWANTEAFF.

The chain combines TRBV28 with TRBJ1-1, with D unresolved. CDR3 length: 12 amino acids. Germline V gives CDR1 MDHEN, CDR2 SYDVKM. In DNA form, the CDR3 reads TGTGCAACAGCAAGTGGTCACACTGAAGCTTTCTTT. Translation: CATASGHTEAFF.

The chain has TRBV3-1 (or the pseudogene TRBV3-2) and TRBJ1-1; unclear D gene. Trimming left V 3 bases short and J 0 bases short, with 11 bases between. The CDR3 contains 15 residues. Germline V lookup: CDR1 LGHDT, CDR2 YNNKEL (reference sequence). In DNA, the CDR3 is TGTGCCAGCAGCCATAACCTCGGAATGAACACTGAAGCTTTCTTT. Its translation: CASSHNLGMNTEAFF.